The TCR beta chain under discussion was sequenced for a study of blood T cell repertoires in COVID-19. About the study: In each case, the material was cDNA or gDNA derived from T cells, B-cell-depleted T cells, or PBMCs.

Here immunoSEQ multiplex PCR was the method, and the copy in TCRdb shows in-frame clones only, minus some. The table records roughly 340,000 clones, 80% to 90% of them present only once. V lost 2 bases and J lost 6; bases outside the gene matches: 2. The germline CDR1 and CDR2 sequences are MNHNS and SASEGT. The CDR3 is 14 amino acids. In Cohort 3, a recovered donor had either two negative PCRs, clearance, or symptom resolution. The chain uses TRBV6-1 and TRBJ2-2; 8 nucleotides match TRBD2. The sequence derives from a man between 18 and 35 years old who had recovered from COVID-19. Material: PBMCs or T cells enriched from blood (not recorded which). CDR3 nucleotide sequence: TGTGCCAGCAGTGAAACGGGAGGGCCCGGGGAGCTGTTTTTT. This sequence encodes CASSETGGPGELFF.